The rows below give T cell receptor beta chains drawn from one sample of a study of blood T cell repertoires in COVID-19. Only in-frame clones appear in the TCRdb table, and some are missing; sequencing was by immunoSEQ multiplex PCR. This sample has 200,000 to 250,000 clones, with 85% to 90% found just once. The source material was PBMCs or T cells enriched from blood (not recorded which). The receptors were sampled from a woman in her fifties or sixties in a cohort exposed to, infected with or recovered from COVID-19 (not recorded which). Each CDR3 is given with its conserved first and last residue. Each record gives: CDR3 DNA, CDR3 protein, D gene, J gene, V gene, clone size, CDR3 length. D genes are given only for firm matches. Only some rows state a clone size, as once, few, many or a class for expanded clones.

cdr3_nt: TGTGCCAGCGCCAAGGCCCTTGGGGTTGAGGGCAGCTCCTATAATTCACCCCTCCACTTT; cdr3_aa: CASAKALGVEGSSYNSPLHF; d_call: -; j_call: TRBJ1-6; v_call: TRBV27; clone_size: -; cdr3_length: 20
cdr3_nt: TGTGCCTGGAGGCCCGAGTTTGGGACAGGGTGGTACACTGAAGCTTTCTTT; cdr3_aa: CAWRPEFGTGWYTEAFF; d_call: TRBD1; j_call: TRBJ1-1; v_call: TRBV30; clone_size: -; cdr3_length: 17
cdr3_nt: TGTGCCAGCAGTGAAGCGCAAGGACAGGGGTCGAGGGATACGCAGTATTTT; cdr3_aa: CASSEAQGQGSRDTQYF; d_call: TRBD1; j_call: TRBJ2-3; v_call: TRBV6-1; clone_size: -; cdr3_length: 17
cdr3_nt: TGTGCCAGCAGCTTTAACGGGTACGGGCAGCCCCAGCATTTT; cdr3_aa: CASSFNGYGQPQHF; d_call: -; j_call: TRBJ1-5; v_call: TRBV11-2; clone_size: -; cdr3_length: 14
cdr3_nt: TGTGCCAGCAGCTTAGTTGGGCAGAAGTACGAGCAGTACTTC; cdr3_aa: CASSLVGQKYEQYF; d_call: -; j_call: TRBJ2-7; v_call: TRBV7-9; clone_size: once; cdr3_length: 14
cdr3_nt: TGTGCCAGTAGTGTCAGGAGGTCCGACTATGGCTACACCTTC; cdr3_aa: CASSVRRSDYGYTF; d_call: -; j_call: TRBJ1-2; v_call: TRBV19; clone_size: -; cdr3_length: 14
cdr3_nt: TGTGCCAGCAGCTTTGGGGGGAGAACAGATACGCAGTATTTT; cdr3_aa: CASSFGGRTDTQYF; d_call: -; j_call: TRBJ2-3; v_call: TRBV7-3; clone_size: -; cdr3_length: 14
cdr3_nt: TGTGCCAGCAGTTTTACAGGGGGCGCATCTGAAAAACTGTTTTTT; cdr3_aa: CASSFTGGASEKLFF; d_call: TRBD1; j_call: TRBJ1-4; v_call: TRBV28; clone_size: -; cdr3_length: 15
cdr3_nt: TGTGCCAGCAGCCCGGGCAGGGACAATCAGCCCCAGCATTTT; cdr3_aa: CASSPGRDNQPQHF; d_call: -; j_call: TRBJ1-5; v_call: TRBV7-2; clone_size: -; cdr3_length: 14
cdr3_nt: TGTGCCAGCAGTGAAGCTTGGGCAGACTATGGCTACACCTTC; cdr3_aa: CASSEAWADYGYTF; d_call: -; j_call: TRBJ1-2; v_call: TRBV6-1; clone_size: -; cdr3_length: 14
cdr3_nt: TGTGCCCCCTTTACTAGCGGCCAAGAGACCCAGTACTTC; cdr3_aa: CAPFTSGQETQYF; d_call: TRBD2; j_call: TRBJ2-5; v_call: TRBV24-1; clone_size: -; cdr3_length: 13
cdr3_nt: TGTGCCTGGAGTCCAGGGGCCTTAAGGGTGAACACTGAAGCTTTCTTT; cdr3_aa: CAWSPGALRVNTEAFF; d_call: -; j_call: TRBJ1-1; v_call: TRBV30; clone_size: -; cdr3_length: 16
cdr3_nt: TGTGCCAGCTCACCGGAGGCAGTAGACTATGGCTACACCTTC; cdr3_aa: CASSPEAVDYGYTF; d_call: -; j_call: TRBJ1-2; v_call: TRBV18; clone_size: -; cdr3_length: 14
cdr3_nt: TGTGCCAGCAGCGAGACAGGGTATGGCTACACCTTC; cdr3_aa: CASSETGYGYTF; d_call: TRBD1; j_call: TRBJ1-2; v_call: TRBV2; clone_size: few; cdr3_length: 12
cdr3_nt: TGTGCCAGCAGCCAAGCGAGAGGGTACTATGGCTACACCTTC; cdr3_aa: CASSQARGYYGYTF; d_call: -; j_call: TRBJ1-2; v_call: TRBV3-1/TRBV3-2; clone_size: -; cdr3_length: 14
cdr3_nt: TGCGCCAGCAGCCACGCCCGGCGGCAGGGTGGAGGGGAAAAACTGTTTTTT; cdr3_aa: CASSHARRQGGGEKLFF; d_call: -; j_call: TRBJ1-4; v_call: TRBV4-3; clone_size: -; cdr3_length: 17
cdr3_nt: TGTGCCAGCAGTTTCGTAGGGGCGATGCATAATTCACCCCTCCACTTT; cdr3_aa: CASSFVGAMHNSPLHF; d_call: -; j_call: TRBJ1-6; v_call: TRBV27; clone_size: once; cdr3_length: 16
cdr3_nt: TGCGCCAGCAGCCAAGGGGGGGGACCAATTAATGAAAAACTGTTTTTT; cdr3_aa: CASSQGGGPINEKLFF; d_call: -; j_call: TRBJ1-4; v_call: TRBV4-3; clone_size: -; cdr3_length: 16
cdr3_nt: TGTGCCAGCAGCCAAGAAGCGGGCCTTCCCCCCAAAAACATTCAGTACTTC; cdr3_aa: CASSQEAGLPPKNIQYF; d_call: -; j_call: TRBJ2-4; v_call: TRBV3-1/TRBV3-2; clone_size: -; cdr3_length: 17
cdr3_nt: TGCGCCAGCAGTCAATGGGAGACAAGAGCCCTATGCAGCGAGACCCAGTACTTC; cdr3_aa: CASSQWETRALCSETQYF; d_call: -; j_call: TRBJ2-5; v_call: TRBV23-1; clone_size: -; cdr3_length: 18
cdr3_nt: TGTGCCAGCAGCCTTACCTACGGGAACACTGAAGCTTTCTTT; cdr3_aa: CASSLTYGNTEAFF; d_call: -; j_call: TRBJ1-1; v_call: TRBV5-4; clone_size: once; cdr3_length: 14
cdr3_nt: TGTGCCAGCAGTTACTCCGGTCCTAGCGGGGGGGCTCAAGAGACCCAGTACTTC; cdr3_aa: CASSYSGPSGGAQETQYF; d_call: TRBD2; j_call: TRBJ2-5; v_call: TRBV6-2/TRBV6-3; clone_size: -; cdr3_length: 18